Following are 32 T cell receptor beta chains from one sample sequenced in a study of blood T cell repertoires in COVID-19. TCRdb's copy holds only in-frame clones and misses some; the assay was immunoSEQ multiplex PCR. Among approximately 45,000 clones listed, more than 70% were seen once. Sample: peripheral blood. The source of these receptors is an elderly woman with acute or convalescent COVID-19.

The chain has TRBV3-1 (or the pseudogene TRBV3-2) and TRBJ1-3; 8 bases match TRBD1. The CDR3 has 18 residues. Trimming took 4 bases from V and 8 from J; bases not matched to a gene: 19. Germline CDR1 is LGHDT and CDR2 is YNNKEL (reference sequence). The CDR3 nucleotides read TGTGCCAGCAGCCGAGACCTCCTATACGGGACAGGCTCGGACACCATATATTTT. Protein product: CASSRDLLYGTGSDTIYF.

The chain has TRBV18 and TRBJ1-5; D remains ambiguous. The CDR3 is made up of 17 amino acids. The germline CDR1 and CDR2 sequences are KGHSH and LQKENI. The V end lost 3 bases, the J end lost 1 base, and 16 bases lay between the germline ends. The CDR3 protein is CASSPPLPGRSNQPQHF. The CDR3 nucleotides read TGTGCCAGCTCACCGCCCCTGCCGGGAAGGAGCAATCAGCCCCAGCATTTT.

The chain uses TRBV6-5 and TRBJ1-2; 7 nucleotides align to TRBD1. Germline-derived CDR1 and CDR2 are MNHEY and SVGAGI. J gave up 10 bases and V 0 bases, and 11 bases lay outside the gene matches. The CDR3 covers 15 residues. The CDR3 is CASSYSGSKRGLYTF. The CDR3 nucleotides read TGTGCCAGCAGTTACTCCGGGTCGAAAAGGGGGCTCTACACCTTC.

Here the CDR3 reads CASSEVGIGQGRIWEPQHF. CDR3 DNA sequence: TGTGCCAGCAGTGAGGTTGGTATCGGGCAGGGGCGGATATGGGAGCCCCAGCATTTT. The gene calls are TRBV6-1 and TRBJ1-5; D may be TRBD1 (6 bases). CDR3 length equals 19 residues. Trimming stripped 3 bases from V and 8 bases from J, with 29 bases between. Germline V lookup: CDR1 MNHNS, CDR2 SASEGT.

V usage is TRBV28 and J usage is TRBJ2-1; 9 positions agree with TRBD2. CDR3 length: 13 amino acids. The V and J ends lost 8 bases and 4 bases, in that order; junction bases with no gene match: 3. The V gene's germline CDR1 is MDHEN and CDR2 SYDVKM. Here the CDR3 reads CASGLARYNEQFF. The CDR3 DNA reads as TGTGCCAGCGGACTAGCGCGTTACAATGAGCAGTTCTTC.

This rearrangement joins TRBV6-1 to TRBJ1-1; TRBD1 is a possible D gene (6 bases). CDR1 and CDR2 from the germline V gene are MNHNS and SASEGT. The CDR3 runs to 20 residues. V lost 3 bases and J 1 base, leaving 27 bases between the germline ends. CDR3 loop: CASSEANIYTNRVGNTEAFF. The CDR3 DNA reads TGTGCCAGCAGTGAGGCAAATATTTATACAAACAGGGTTGGGAACACTGAAGCTTTCTTT.

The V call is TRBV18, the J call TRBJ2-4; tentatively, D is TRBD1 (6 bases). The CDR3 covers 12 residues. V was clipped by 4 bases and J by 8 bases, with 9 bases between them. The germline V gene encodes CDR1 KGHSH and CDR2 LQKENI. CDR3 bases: TGTGCCAGCTCACACAAGGGGGACATTCAGTACTTC. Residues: CASSHKGDIQYF.

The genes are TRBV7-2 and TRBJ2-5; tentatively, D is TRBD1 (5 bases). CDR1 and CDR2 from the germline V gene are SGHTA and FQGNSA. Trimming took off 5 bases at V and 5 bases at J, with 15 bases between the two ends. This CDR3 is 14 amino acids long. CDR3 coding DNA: TGTGCCAGCAGCATCGAGCAGGGTGTTGAGACCCAGTACTTC. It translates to CASSIEQGVETQYF.

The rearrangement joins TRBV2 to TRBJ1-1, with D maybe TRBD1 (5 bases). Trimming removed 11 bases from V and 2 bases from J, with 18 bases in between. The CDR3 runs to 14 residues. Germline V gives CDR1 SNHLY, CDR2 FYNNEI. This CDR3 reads CAGAGGRANTEAFF. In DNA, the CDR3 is TGTGCCGGGGCTGGAGGGAGAGCTAACACTGAAGCTTTCTTT.

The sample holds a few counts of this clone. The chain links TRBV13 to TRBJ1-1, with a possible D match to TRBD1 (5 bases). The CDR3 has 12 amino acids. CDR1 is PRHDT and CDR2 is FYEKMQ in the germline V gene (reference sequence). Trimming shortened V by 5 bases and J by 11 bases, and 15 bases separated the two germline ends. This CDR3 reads CASSRRAPGAFF. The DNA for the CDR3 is TGTGCCAGCAGCCGTAGGGCCCCAGGGGCTTTCTTT.

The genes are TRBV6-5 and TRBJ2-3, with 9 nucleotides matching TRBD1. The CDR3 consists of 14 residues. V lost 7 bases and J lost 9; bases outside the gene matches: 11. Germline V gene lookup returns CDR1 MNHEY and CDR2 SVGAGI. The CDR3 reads CASKPGQGTLTQYF. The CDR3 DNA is TGTGCCAGCAAACCGGGACAGGGTACTTTAACGCAGTATTTT.

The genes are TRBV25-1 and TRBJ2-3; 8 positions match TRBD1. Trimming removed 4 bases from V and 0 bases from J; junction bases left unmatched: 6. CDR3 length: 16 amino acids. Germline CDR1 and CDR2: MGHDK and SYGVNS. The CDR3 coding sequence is TGTGCCAGCAGTGTCCAACAGGGGGTCAGCACAGATACGCAGTATTTT. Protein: CASSVQQGVSTDTQYF.

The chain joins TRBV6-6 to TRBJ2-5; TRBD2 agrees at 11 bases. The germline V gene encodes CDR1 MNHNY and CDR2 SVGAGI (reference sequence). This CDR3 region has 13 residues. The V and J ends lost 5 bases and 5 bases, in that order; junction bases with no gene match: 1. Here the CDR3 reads CASSLAGGETQYF. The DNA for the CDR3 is TGTGCCAGCAGTCTAGCGGGGGGCGAGACCCAGTACTTC.

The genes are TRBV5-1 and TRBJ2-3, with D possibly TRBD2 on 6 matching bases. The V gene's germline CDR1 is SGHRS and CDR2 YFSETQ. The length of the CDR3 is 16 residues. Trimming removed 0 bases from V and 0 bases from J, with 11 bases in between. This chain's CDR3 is CASSLGPGTSTDTQYF. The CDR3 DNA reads TGCGCCAGCAGCTTGGGCCCGGGGACTAGCACAGATACGCAGTATTTT.

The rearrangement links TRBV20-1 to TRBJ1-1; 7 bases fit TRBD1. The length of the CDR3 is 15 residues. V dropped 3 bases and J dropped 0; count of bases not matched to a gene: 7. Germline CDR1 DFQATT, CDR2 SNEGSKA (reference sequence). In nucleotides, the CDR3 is TGCAGTGCTAGTGACGAGGGACAGTTGAACACTGAAGCTTTCTTT. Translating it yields CSASDEGQLNTEAFF.

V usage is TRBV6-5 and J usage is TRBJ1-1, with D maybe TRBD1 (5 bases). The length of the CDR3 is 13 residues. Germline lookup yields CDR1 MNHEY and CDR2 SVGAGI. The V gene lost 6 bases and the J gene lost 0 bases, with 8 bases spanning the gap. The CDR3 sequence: CASRQELNTEAFF. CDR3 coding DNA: TGTGCCAGCAGACAGGAGTTGAACACTGAAGCTTTCTTT.

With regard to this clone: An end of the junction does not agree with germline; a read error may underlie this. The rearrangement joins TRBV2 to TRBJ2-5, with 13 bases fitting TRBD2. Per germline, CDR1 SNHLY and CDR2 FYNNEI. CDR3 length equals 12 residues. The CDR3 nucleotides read TGTGCCAGCGGGACTAGCGGGGAACGCCTGCACTTC. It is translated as CASGTSGERLHF.

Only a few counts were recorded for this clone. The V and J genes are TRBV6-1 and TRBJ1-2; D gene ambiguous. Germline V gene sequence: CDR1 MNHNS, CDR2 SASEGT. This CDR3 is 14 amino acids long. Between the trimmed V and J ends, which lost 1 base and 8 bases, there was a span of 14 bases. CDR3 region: CASSEGPELYGYTF. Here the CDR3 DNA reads TGTGCCAGCAGTGAAGGTCCAGAACTATACGGCTACACCTTC.

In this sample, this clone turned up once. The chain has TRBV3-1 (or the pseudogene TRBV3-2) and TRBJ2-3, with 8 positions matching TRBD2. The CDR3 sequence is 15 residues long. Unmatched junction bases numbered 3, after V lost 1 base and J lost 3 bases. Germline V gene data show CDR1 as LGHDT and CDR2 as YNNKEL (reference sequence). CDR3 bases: TGTGCCAGCAGCCAAGCCGGGGGGGAGACAGATACGCAGTATTTT. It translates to CASSQAGGETDTQYF.

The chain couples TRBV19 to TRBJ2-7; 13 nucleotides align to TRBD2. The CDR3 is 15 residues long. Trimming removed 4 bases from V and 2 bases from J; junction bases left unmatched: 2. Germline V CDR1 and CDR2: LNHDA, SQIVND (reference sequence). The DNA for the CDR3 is TGTGCCAGTAGTAGCGGGACTAGCGGGACCTACGAGCAGTACTTC. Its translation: CASSSGTSGTYEQYF.

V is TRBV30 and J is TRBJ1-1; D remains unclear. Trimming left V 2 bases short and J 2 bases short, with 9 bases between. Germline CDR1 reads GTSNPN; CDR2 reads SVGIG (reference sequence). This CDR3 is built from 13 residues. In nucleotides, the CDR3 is TGTGCCTGGAGTTACGGGAAAAACACTGAAGCTTTCTTT. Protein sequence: CAWSYGKNTEAFF.

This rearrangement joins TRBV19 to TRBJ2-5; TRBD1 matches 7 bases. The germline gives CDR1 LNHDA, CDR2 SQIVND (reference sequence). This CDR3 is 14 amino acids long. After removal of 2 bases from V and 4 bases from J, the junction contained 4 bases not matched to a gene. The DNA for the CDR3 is TGTGCCAGTAGTATACAGGGGGTTTTAGAGACCCAGTACTTC. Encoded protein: CASSIQGVLETQYF.

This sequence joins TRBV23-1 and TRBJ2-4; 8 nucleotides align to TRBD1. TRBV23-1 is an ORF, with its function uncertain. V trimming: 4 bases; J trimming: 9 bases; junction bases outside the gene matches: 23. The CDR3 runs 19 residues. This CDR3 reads CASSPDREGSLVKVVIQYF. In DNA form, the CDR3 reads TGCGCCAGCAGTCCGGACAGGGAAGGTTCCCTGGTTAAGGTGGTCATTCAGTACTTC.

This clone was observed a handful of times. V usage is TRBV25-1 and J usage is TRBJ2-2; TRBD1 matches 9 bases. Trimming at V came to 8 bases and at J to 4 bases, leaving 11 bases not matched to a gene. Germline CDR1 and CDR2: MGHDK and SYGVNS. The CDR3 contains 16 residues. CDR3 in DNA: TGTGCCAGCCAAGAAGCCCGGACAGGGGTCACCGGGGAGCTGTTTTTT. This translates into CASQEARTGVTGELFF.

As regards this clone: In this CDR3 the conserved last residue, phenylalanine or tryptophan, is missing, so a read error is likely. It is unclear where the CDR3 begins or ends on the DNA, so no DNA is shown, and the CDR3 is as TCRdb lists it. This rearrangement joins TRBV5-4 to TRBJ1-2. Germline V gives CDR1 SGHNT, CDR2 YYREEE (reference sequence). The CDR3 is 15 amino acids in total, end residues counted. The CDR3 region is CASSLGGTVRGSPPV.

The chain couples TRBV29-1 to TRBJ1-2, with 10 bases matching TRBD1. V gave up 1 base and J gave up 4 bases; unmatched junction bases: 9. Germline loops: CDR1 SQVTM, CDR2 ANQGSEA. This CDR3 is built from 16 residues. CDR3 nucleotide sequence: TGCAGCGTTGAAGCAGGGACAGGGGTTGGCACCTATGGCTACACCTTC. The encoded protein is CSVEAGTGVGTYGYTF.

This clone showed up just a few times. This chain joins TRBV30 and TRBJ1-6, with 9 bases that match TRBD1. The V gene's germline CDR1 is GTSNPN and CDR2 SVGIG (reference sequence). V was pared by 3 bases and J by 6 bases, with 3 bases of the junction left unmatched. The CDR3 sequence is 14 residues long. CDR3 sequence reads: CAWRQGASNSPLHF. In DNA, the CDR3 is TGTGCCTGGAGACAGGGGGCAAGTAATTCACCCCTCCACTTT.

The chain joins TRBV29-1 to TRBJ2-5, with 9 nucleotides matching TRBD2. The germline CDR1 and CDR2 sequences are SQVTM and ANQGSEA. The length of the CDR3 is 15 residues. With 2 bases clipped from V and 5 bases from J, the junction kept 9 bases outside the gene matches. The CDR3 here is CSVELPSGVRETQYF. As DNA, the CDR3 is TGCAGCGTTGAACTCCCTAGCGGGGTCCGGGAGACCCAGTACTTC.

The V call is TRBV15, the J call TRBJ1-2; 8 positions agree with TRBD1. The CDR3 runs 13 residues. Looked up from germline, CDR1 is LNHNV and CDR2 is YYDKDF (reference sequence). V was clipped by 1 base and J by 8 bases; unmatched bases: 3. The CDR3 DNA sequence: TGTGCCACCAGCAGAGGACGACAGGGGGGCTACACCTTC. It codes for CATSRGRQGGYTF.

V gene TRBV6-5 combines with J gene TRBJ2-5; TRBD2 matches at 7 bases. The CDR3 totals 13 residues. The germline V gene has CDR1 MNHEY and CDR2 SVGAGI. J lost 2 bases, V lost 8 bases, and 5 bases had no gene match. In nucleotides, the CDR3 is TGTGCCAGCGGGCGGGGGTTTCAAGAGACCCAGTACTTC. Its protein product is CASGRGFQETQYF.

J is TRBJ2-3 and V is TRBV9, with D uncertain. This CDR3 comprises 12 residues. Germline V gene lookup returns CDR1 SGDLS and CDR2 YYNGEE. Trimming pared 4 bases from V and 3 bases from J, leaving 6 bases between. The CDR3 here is CASSWLTDTQYF. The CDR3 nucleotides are TGTGCCAGCAGCTGGCTTACAGATACGCAGTATTTT.

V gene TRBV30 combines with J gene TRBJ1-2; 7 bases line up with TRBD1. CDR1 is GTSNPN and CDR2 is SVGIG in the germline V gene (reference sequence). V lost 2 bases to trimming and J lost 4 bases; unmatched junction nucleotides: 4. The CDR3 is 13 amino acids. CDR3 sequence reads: CAWSLGQAYGYTF. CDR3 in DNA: TGTGCCTGGAGTTTAGGACAGGCCTATGGCTACACCTTC.